Listed below are T cell receptor beta chains from one sample, sequenced in a study of blood T cell repertoires in COVID-19. TCRdb's copy holds only in-frame clones and misses some; the assay was immunoSEQ multiplex PCR. The table shows roughly 150,000 clones, with 90% occurring only once. Input material: peripheral blood. The receptors come from a man aged 55-75 years with active or convalescent COVID-19. The CDR3 runs from the conserved cysteine through the conserved F or W. A D gene is named only where the DNA matches it firmly. Where a row states a size, it is once, few, many or the class of an expanded clone; other rows omit it.

v_call	d_call	clone_size	j_call	cdr3_nt	cdr3_aa
TRBV4-1	TRBD2	-	TRBJ2-3	TGCGCCAGCAGCCAGGGGACGGGAGGGCCCACAGATACGCAGTATTTT	CASSQGTGGPTDTQYF
TRBV6-5	-	-	TRBJ1-2	TGTGCCAGCAGTTCGACAGTTCCTAACTATGGCTACACCTTC	CASSSTVPNYGYTF
TRBV19	TRBD1	-	TRBJ1-1	TGTGCCAGTAGTCCCACCCCCGGACAGGGCGGGGCGGGCACTGAAGCTTTCTTT	CASSPTPGQGGAGTEAFF
TRBV7-9	TRBD1	-	TRBJ1-4	TGTGCCAGCAGCGCGGACAGGGGGCAAAGTAATGAAAAACTGTTTTTT	CASSADRGQSNEKLFF
TRBV4-1	-	once	TRBJ1-2	TGCGCCAGCAGCCAAGATCGGCAGGGTGACTATGGCTACACCTTC	CASSQDRQGDYGYTF
TRBV6-5	-	-	TRBJ1-3	TGTGCCAGCAGCTCAGGACACGGCTCTGGAAACACCATATATTTT	CASSSGHGSGNTIYF
TRBV2	-	-	TRBJ2-2	TGTGCCAGCAGTTTTAACAGGGCCGCCCGCGGGGAGCTGTTTTTT	CASSFNRAARGELFF
TRBV7-2	TRBD2	-	TRBJ2-1	TGTGCCAGCAGCCCTAGCGGGGGGTACAATGAGCAGTTCTTC	CASSPSGGYNEQFF
TRBV10-1	TRBD2	few	TRBJ2-5	TGCGCCAGCAGTTCTTTGCGGGGGAAACAAGAGACCCAGTACTTC	CASSSLRGKQETQYF
TRBV7-9	TRBD1	-	TRBJ1-1	TGTGCCAGCAGCTTATCTTCCGGGACAGGGAACACTGAAGCTTTCTTT	CASSLSSGTGNTEAFF
TRBV5-1	TRBD1	once	TRBJ2-7	TGCGCCAGCAGCCGTTTATTCGACAGGGACTACGAGCAGTACTTC	CASSRLFDRDYEQYF
TRBV7-6	TRBD2	-	TRBJ2-1	TGTGCCAGCAGCTTAGCTCCGGGACTAGCGCCAAACAATGAGCAGTTCTTC	CASSLAPGLAPNNEQFF
TRBV19	-	once	TRBJ1-1	TGTGCCAGTAGTATCGGTCGGAGTAAGGACACTGAAGCTTTCTTT	CASSIGRSKDTEAFF
TRBV5-1	-	once	TRBJ1-6	TGCGCCAGCAGCTTGAAGGAGGGGAGTCAATCACCCCTCCACTTT	CASSLKEGSQSPLHF
TRBV27	TRBD1	few	TRBJ1-5	TGTGCCAGCGGGGACAGGGGGAGCAATCAGCCCCAGCATTTT	CASGDRGSNQPQHF
TRBV7-2	-	-	TRBJ1-3	TGTGCCAGCAGCTTAGGGGGGCCTGGAAACACCATATATTTT	CASSLGGPGNTIYF
TRBV2	TRBD1	-	TRBJ1-2	TGTGCCAGCAGTCTTCGGACAGGGTCGACTAACTATGGCTACACCTTC	CASSLRTGSTNYGYTF
TRBV5-1	TRBD1	-	TRBJ1-1	TGCGCCAGCAGTGATGGGACAGTGAACACTGAAGCTTTCTTT	CASSDGTVNTEAFF
TRBV10-3	-	-	TRBJ2-2	TGTGCCATATCCCGGGAACCCGGGGAGCTGTTTTTT	CAISREPGELFF
TRBV14	TRBD1	-	TRBJ1-1	TGTGCCAGCAGCCAAAGAAGGACAGGGGTAGAGAGCACTGAAGCTTTCTTT	CASSQRRTGVESTEAFF
TRBV11-3	TRBD1	-	TRBJ2-1	TGTGCCAGCAGCTTCACCCCGGGACAGGGGACCTACAATGAGCAGTTCTTC	CASSFTPGQGTYNEQFF
TRBV7-2	TRBD2	once	TRBJ2-3	TGTGCCAGCAGCTTAGGGACTAGCGGTCGTAGCACAGATACGCAGTATTTT	CASSLGTSGRSTDTQYF
TRBV5-1	TRBD1	-	TRBJ1-2	TGCGCCAGCAGCCTGGACAGGGTTGTGTCATTCAGTGGCTACACCTTC	CASSLDRVVSFSGYTF
TRBV6-5	TRBD1	once	TRBJ1-1	TGTGCCAGCAGGCGAACTGGGACAGGGAAGGGGGCTTTCTTT	CASRRTGTGKGAFF
TRBV11-2	-	-	TRBJ1-2	TGTGCCAGCAGCTTAGATAACCGGTTTTCTAACTATGGCTACACCTTC	CASSLDNRFSNYGYTF
TRBV4-1	TRBD1	-	TRBJ2-7	TGCGCCAGCAGCCAAGCCGGGACAGGGGCAATCTCCGAGCAGTACTTC	CASSQAGTGAISEQYF
TRBV2	-	-	TRBJ1-2	TGTGCCAGCAGTCCACAGGATTCCTATGGCTACACCTTC	CASSPQDSYGYTF
TRBV16	TRBD1	-	TRBJ1-2	TGTGCCAGCAGCCAATCAGGGACAGGGGCTAATGGCTACACCTTC	CASSQSGTGANGYTF
TRBV10-3	TRBD2	once	TRBJ2-1	TGTGCCATCACCACCGGGACTAGCGGGAACAATGAGCAGTTCTTC	CAITTGTSGNNEQFF
TRBV5-1	TRBD1	-	TRBJ1-5	TGCGCCAGCAGCCGTTCGGGACAGAGCAATCAGCCCCAGCATTTT	CASSRSGQSNQPQHF
TRBV11-2	-	-	TRBJ1-1	TGTGCCAGCAGCTTTACAAACACTGAAGCTTTCTTT	CASSFTNTEAFF
TRBV7-8	TRBD1	-	TRBJ1-2	TGTGCCAGCAGCTCGAAGACAGGGGCTAACTATGGCTACACCTTC	CASSSKTGANYGYTF
TRBV5-6	-	few	TRBJ1-1	TGTGCCAGCAGCCTCGCCCCCTCCGGGAACACTGAAGCTTTCTTT	CASSLAPSGNTEAFF
TRBV12-3/TRBV12-4	-	-	TRBJ1-6	TGTGCCAGCAGTACTCTCGACGGAGCACCCCTCCACTTT	CASSTLDGAPLHF
TRBV7-8	TRBD2	-	TRBJ2-3	TGTGCCACCTCAGGCGGGAGGACAGATACGCAGTATTTT	CATSGGRTDTQYF
TRBV15	-	-	TRBJ2-3	TGTGCCACCAGCTTCGGTCCCACAGATACGCAGTATTTT	CATSFGPTDTQYF
TRBV2	-	-	TRBJ1-5	TGTGCCAGCAGTGAAGCGTGGGCCAATCAGCCCCAGCATTTT	CASSEAWANQPQHF
TRBV6-2/TRBV6-3	TRBD1	-	TRBJ2-7	TGTGCCAGCAGTGGACAGGAACTTGAGCAGTACTTC	CASSGQELEQYF
TRBV5-1	TRBD2	-	TRBJ2-7	TGCGCCAGCAGCTTGCCGGGACTAGCGGGGGGGATGGAGGAGCAGTACTTC	CASSLPGLAGGMEEQYF
TRBV4-2	TRBD1	-	TRBJ1-3	TGTGCCAGCAGCCAAGAGCCCGGGACAGGGGATAGAAACACCATATATTTT	CASSQEPGTGDRNTIYF
TRBV5-5	-	-	TRBJ2-5	TGTGCCAGCCGGTGGATGGGCAGAATCTCGGCGGAGACCCAGTACTTC	CASRWMGRISAETQYF
TRBV7-8	TRBD2	-	TRBJ2-7	TGTGCCAGCAGCTTCAAGCGGGAGCGAGAGCAGTACTTC	CASSFKREREQYF
TRBV5-1	TRBD1	-	TRBJ1-5	TGCGCCAGCAGCTTGACAGGGGATAGCAATCAGCCCCAGCATTTT	CASSLTGDSNQPQHF
TRBV7-2	TRBD1	-	TRBJ2-1	TGTGCCAGCAGCTCACAGGGGAAGCTAAATGAGCAGTTCTTC	CASSSQGKLNEQFF
TRBV5-4	TRBD1	-	TRBJ1-1	TGTGCCAGCAGCTTGCCCCAGGGGGTGGGGACTGAAGCTTTCTTT	CASSLPQGVGTEAFF
TRBV7-2	TRBD2	-	TRBJ2-1	TGTGCCAGCAGGCTCCGCGGGGGGGCTCAGAATGAGCAGTTCTTC	CASRLRGGAQNEQFF
TRBV11-2	-	-	TRBJ1-1	TGTGCCAGCAGCTTAACCCAGGGGACTGAAGCTTTCTTT	CASSLTQGTEAFF
TRBV19	-	-	TRBJ1-2	TGTGCCAGTAGTATTCTGACAGCTACTAACTATGGCTACACCTTC	CASSILTATNYGYTF
TRBV6-5	-	few	TRBJ2-3	TGTGCCAGCAGTTACGGCAGGGCAGATACGCAGTATTTT	CASSYGRADTQYF
TRBV10-2	-	-	TRBJ2-7	TGCGCCAGCAGTGAGTCAACAGGGCCTTACGAGCAGTACTTC	CASSESTGPYEQYF
TRBV28	-	-	TRBJ2-7	TGTGCCAGCAGTTCTTCCTACGAGCAGTACTTC	CASSSSYEQYF
TRBV6-6	TRBD1	-	TRBJ1-1	TGTGCCAGCAGTTACGGACAGGGGGCAGGTGAAGCTTTCTTT	CASSYGQGAGEAFF
TRBV27	-	-	TRBJ1-6	TGTGCCAGCAGTTTAGGCGGTTCACCCCTCCACTTT	CASSLGGSPLHF